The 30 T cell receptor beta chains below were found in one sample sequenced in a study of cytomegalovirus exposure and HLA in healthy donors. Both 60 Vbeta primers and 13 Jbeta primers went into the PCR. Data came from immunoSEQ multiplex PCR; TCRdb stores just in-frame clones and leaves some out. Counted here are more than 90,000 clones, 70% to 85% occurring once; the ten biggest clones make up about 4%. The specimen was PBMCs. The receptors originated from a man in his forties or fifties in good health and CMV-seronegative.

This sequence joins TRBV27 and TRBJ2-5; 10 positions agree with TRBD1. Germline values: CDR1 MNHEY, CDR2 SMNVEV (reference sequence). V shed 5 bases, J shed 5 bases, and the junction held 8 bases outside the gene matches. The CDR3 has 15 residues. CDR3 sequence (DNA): TGTGCCAGCAGTCCCGGGACAGGGGTCCGGGAGACCCAGTACTTC. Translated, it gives CASSPGTGVRETQYF.

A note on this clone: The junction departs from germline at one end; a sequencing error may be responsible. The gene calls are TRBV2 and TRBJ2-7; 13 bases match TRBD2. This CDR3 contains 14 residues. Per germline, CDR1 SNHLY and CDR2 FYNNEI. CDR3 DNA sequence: TGTGCCAGCAGTGACCGGACTAGCGGGAGTTCAAGCGGCTTC. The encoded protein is CASSDRTSGSSSGF.

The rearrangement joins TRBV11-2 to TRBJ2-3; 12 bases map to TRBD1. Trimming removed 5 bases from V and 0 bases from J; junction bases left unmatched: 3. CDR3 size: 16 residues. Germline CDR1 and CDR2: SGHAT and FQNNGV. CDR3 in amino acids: CASSLGQGASTDTQYF. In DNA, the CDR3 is TGTGCCAGCAGCCTGGGACAGGGGGCCAGCACAGATACGCAGTATTTT. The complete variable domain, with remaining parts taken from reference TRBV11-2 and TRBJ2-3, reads EAGVAQSPRYKIIEKRQSVAFWCNPISGHATLYWYQQILGQGPKLLIQFQNNGVVDDSQLPKDRFSAERLKGVDSTLKIQPAKLEDSAVYLCASSLGQGASTDTQYFGPGTRLTVL.

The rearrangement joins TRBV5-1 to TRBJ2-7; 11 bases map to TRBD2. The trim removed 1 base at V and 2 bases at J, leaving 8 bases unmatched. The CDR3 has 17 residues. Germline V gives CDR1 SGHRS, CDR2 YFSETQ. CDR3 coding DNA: TGCGCCAGCAGCTTGCGTCCGACTAGCGGGAACACCTACGAGCAGTACTTC. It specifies CASSLRPTSGNTYEQYF.

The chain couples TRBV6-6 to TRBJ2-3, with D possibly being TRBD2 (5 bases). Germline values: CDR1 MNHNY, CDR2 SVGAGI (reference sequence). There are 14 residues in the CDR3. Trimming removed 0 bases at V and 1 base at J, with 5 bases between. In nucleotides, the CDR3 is TGTGCCAGCAGTTACTCGAGGGGCACAGATACGCAGTATTTT. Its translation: CASSYSRGTDTQYF.

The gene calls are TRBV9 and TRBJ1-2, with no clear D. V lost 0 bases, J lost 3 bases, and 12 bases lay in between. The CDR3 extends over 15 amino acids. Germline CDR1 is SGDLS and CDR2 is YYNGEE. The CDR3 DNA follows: TGTGCCAGCAGCGTAGGCATAACAGAGTACTATGGCTACACCTTC. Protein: CASSVGITEYYGYTF.

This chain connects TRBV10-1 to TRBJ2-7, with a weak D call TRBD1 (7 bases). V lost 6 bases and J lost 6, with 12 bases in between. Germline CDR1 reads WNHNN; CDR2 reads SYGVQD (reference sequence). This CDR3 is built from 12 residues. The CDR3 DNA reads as TGCGCCAGCAGAGCAGGGGGAGGCGAGCAGTACTTC. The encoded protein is CASRAGGGEQYF.

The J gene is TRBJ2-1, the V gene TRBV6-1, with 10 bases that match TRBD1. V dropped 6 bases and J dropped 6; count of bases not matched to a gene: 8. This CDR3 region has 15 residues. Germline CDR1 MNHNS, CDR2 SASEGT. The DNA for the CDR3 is TGTGCCAGCAGGGCCGACAGGGGGCTAGGCAATGAGCAGTTCTTC. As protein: CASRADRGLGNEQFF.

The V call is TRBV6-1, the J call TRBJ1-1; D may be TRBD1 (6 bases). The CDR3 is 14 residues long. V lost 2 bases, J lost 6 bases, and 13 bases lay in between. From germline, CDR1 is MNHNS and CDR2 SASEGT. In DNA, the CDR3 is TGTGCCAGCAGTGAAATGGGCAGGGGCGCTGAAGCTTTCTTT. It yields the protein CASSEMGRGAEAFF.

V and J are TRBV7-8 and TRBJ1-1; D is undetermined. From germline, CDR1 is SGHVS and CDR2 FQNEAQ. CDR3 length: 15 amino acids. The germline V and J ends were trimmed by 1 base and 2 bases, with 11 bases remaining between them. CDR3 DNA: TGTGCCAGCAGCTTAGGCCAGAACCTCAACACTGAAGCTTTCTTT. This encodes CASSLGQNLNTEAFF.

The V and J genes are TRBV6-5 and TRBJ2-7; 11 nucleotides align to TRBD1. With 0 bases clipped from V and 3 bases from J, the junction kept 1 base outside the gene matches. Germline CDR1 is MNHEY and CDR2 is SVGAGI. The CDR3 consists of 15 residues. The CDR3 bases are TGTGCCAGCAGTTACTCAGGGACAGGGGGCTACGAGCAGTACTTC. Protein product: CASSYSGTGGYEQYF.

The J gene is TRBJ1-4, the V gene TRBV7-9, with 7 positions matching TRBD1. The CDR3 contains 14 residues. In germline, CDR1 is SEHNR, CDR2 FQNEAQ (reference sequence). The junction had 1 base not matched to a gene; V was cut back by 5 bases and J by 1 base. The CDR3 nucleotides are TGTGCCAGCAGCCGGACAGGAACTAATGAAAAACTGTTTTTT. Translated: CASSRTGTNEKLFF.

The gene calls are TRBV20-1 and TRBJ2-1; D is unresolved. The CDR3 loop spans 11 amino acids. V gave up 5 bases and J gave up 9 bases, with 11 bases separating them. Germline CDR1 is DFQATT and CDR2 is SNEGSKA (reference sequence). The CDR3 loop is CSAAPGIEQFF. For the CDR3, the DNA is TGCAGTGCTGCTCCGGGTATTGAGCAGTTCTTC.

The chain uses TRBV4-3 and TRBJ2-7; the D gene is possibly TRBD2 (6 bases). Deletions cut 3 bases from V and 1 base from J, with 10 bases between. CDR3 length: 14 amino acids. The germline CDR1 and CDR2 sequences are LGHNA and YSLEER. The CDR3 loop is CASSHGTPSYEQYF. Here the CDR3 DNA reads TGCGCCAGCAGCCACGGGACTCCTTCCTACGAGCAGTACTTC.

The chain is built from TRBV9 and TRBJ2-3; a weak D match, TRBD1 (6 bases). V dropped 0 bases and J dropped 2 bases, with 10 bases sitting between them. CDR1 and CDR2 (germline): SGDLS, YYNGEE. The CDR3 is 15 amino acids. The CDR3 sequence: CASSVGDRITDTQYF. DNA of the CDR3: TGTGCCAGCAGCGTAGGCGACAGGATCACAGATACGCAGTATTTT.

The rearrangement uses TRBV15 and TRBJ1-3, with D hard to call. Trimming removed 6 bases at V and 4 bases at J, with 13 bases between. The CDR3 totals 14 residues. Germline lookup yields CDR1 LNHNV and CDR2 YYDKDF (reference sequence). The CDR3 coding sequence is TGTGCCACCAGTGATGGGCTATCAGGAAACACCATATATTTT. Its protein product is CATSDGLSGNTIYF. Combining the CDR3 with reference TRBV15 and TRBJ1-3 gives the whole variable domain DAMVIQNPRYQVTQFGKPVTLSCSQTLNHNVMYWYQQKSSQAPKLLFHYYDKDFNNEADTPDNFQSRRPNTSFCFLDIRSPGLGDTAMYLCATSDGLSGNTIYFGEGSWLTVV.

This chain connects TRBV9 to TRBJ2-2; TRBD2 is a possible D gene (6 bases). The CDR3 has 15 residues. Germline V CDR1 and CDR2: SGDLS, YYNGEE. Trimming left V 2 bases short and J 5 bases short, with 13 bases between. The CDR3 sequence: CASSVSGSDTGELFF. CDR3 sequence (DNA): TGTGCCAGCAGCGTCTCCGGGAGTGATACCGGGGAGCTGTTTTTT.

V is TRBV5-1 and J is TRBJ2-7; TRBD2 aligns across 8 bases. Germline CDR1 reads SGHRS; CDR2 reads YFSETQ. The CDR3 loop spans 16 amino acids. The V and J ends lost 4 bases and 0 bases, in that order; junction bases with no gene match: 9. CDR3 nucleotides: TGCGCCAGCAGCCTCGGGCTAGCGGGCCGCTCCTACGAGCAGTACTTC. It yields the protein CASSLGLAGRSYEQYF.

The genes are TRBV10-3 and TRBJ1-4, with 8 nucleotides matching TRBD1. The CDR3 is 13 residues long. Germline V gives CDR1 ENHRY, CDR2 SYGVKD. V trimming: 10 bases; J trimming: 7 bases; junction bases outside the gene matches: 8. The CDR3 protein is CASRGQGGEKLFF. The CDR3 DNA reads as TGTGCCAGCCGAGGACAGGGAGGTGAAAAACTGTTTTTT.

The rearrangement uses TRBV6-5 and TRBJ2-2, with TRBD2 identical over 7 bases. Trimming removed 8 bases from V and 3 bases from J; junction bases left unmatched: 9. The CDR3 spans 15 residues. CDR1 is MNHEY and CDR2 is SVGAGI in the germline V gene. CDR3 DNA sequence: TGTGCCAGCGCACACCGGGACTACCACACCGGGGAGCTGTTTTTT. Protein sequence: CASAHRDYHTGELFF.

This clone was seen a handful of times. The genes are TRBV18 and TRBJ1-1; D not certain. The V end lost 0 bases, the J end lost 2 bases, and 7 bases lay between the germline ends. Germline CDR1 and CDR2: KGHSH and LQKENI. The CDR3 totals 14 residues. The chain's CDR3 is CASSPPGANTEAFF. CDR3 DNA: TGTGCCAGCTCACCACCAGGAGCAAACACTGAAGCTTTCTTT.

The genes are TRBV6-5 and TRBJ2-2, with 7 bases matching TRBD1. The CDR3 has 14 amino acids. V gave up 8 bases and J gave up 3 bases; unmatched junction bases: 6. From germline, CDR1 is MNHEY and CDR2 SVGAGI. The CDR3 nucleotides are TGTGCCAGCTTAGGGGGCGCCGACACCGGGGAGCTGTTTTTT. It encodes CASLGGADTGELFF.

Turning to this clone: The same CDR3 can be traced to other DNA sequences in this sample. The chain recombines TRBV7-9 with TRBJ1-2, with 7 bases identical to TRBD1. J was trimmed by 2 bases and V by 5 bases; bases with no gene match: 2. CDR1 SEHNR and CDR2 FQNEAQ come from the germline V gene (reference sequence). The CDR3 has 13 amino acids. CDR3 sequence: CASSLQGNYGYTF. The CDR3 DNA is TGTGCCAGCAGCCTACAGGGGAACTATGGCTACACCTTC.

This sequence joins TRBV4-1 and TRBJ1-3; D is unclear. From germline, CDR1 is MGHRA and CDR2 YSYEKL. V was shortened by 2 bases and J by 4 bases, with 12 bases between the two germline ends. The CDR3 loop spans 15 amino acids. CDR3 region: CASSQTRQMGNTIYF. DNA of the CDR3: TGCGCCAGCAGCCAAACTAGGCAAATGGGAAACACCATATATTTT.

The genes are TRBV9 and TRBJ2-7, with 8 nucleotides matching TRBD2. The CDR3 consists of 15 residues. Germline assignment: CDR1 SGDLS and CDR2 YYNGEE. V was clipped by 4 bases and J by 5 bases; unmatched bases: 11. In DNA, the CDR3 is TGTGCCAGCAGCCCCCGGTTAGCGGGACAAAACGAGCAGTACTTC. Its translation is CASSPRLAGQNEQYF.

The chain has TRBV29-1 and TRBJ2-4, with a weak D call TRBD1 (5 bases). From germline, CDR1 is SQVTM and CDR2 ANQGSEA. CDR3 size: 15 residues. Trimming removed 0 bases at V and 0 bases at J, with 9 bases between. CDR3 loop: CSVEDSRGAKNIQYF. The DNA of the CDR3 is TGCAGCGTTGAAGATTCAAGGGGAGCCAAAAACATTCAGTACTTC.

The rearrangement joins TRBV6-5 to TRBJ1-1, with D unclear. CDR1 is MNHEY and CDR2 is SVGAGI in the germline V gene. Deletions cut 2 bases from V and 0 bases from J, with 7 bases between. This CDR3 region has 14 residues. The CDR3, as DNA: TGTGCCAGCAGTTACGGAGGGCTGAACACTGAAGCTTTCTTT. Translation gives CASSYGGLNTEAFF.

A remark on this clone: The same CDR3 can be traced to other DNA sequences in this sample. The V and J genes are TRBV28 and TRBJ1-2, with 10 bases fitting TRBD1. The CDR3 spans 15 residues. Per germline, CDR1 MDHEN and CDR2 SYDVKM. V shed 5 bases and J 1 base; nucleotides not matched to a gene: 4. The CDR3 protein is CASSTGTGDNYGYTF. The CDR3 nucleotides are TGTGCCAGCAGTACCGGGACAGGGGATAACTATGGCTACACCTTC.

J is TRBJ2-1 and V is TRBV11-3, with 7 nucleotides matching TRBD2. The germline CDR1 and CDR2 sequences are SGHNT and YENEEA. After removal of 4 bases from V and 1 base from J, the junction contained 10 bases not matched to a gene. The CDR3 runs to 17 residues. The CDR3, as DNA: TGTGCCAGCAGCTCATCGGGCGGGAGCCTTTCCTACAATGAGCAGTTCTTC. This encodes CASSSSGGSLSYNEQFF.

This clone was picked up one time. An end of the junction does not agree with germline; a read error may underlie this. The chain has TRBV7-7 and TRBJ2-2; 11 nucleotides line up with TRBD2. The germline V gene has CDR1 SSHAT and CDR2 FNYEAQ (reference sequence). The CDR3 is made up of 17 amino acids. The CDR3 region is CASSPQLAGDHTGELFF. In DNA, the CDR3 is TGTGCTAGCAGCCCCCAACTAGCGGGAGATCACACCGGGGAGCTGTTTTTT.